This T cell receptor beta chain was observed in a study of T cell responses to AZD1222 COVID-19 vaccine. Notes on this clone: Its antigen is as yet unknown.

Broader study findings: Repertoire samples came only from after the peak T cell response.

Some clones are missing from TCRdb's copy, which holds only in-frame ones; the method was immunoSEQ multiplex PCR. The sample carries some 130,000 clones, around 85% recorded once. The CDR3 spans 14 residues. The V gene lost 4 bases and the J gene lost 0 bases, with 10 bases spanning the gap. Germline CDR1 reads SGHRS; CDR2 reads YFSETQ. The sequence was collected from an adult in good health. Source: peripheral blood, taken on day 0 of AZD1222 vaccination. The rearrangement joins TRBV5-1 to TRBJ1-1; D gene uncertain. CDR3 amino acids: CASSPRVMNTEAFF. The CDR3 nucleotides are TGCGCCAGCAGCCCTCGAGTCATGAACACTGAAGCTTTCTTT.